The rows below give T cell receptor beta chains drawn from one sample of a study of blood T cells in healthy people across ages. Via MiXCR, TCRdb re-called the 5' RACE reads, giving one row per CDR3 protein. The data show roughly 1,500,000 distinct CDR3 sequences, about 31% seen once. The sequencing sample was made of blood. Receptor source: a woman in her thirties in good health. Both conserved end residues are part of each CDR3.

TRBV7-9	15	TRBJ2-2	CASSLKRRNTGELFF
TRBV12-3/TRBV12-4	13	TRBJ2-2	CTSSFGSGGELFF
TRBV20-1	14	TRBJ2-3	CSAPSGGGTDTQYF
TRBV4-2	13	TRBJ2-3	CASRGGWGDTQYF
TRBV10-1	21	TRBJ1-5	CASSELKIPGQGLTSNQPQHF
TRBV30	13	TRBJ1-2	CAWTPQGFYGYTF
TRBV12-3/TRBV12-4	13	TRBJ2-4	CASSLRNSDIQYF
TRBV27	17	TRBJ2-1	CASRPLAVSPTYNEQFF
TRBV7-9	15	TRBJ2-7	CASSLARGRTYEQYF
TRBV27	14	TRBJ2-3	CASSSGIETDTQYF
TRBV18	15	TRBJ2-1	CASSPPSGRRDEQFF
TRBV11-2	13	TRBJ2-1	CASSYRPRYEQFF
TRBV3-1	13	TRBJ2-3	CASSQVWRDTQYF
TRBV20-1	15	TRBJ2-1	CSARDWRAPYNEQFF
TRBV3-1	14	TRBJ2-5	CASSQDYNQETQYF
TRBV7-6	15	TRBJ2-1	CASSFRVGELNEQFF
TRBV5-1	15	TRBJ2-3	CASSLKREMADTQYF
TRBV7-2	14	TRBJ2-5	CASSPPKGYETQYF
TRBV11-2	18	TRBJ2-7	CASSTDRGMSGRGYEQYF
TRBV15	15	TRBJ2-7	CATSKSRALSYEQYF
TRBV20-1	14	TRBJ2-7	CSATPRAGASEQYF
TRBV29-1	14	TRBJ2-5	CSVGWQGLYNEQYF
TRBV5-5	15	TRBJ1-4	CASSLGGGGVEKLFF
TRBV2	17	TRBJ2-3	CASSWMTSGTSTDTQYF
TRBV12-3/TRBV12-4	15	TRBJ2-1	CASSLRAGGNSEQFF
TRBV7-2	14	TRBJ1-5	CASSSRPGNQPQHF
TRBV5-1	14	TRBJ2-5	CASSWGRAAETQYF
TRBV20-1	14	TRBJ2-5	CSARDRTGVKTQYF
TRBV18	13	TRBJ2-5	CASHGQGQETQYF
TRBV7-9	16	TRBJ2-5	CASSLGELPVQETQYF
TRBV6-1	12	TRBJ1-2	CASDRGNYGYTF
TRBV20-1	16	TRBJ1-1	CSARDKTHDRHPEAFF
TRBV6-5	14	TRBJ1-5	CASSRTGPNQPQHF
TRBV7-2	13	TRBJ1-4	CASSPGYSEKLFF
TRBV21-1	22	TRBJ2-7	CASSKPPGQGRPLGLLAGEQYF
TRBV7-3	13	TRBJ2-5	CASSSTGQETQYF
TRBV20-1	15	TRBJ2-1	CSARDTGTVYNEQFF
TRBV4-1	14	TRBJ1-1	CASSLSSGITEAFF
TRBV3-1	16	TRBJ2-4	CASSQDGASAKNIQYF
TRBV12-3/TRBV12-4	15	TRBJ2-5	CASTITLGPRETQYF
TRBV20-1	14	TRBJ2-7	CSVNQRTGPHEQYF
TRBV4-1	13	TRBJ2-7	CASSQAIEYEQYF
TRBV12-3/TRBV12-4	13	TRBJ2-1	CASSLLAPNEQFF
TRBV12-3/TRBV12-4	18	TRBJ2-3	CVSSLYGTSGRVTDTQYF
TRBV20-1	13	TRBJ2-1	CSAADRERETQFF